A selection of T cell receptor beta chains follows, all from one sample in a study of cytomegalovirus exposure and HLA in healthy donors. Data came from immunoSEQ multiplex PCR; TCRdb stores just in-frame clones and leaves some out. The sample has under 300,000 clones, around 81% seen once. The specimen sequenced was PBMCs. The origin of the receptors is a woman aged 55-70 years in good health and CMV-seropositive. Both conserved end residues are part of each CDR3. The D gene is left open where the match is weak. Only some rows state a clone size, as once, few, many or a class for expanded clones.

clone size	D gene	V gene	J gene	CDR3 DNA	CDR3 protein
.	.	TRBV15	TRBJ1-2	TGTGCCACCAGCAGACAAAACCCAAGACTGGACTATGGCTACACCTTC	CATSRQNPRLDYGYTF
.	.	TRBV9	TRBJ2-1	TGTGCCAGCAGCCCACATATTTACCCCCAGTTCTTC	CASSPHIYPQFF
.	.	TRBV27	TRBJ1-1	TGTGCCAGCAGTTTTCAGGAGAACACTGAAGCTTTCTTT	CASSFQENTEAFF
.	TRBD2	TRBV27	TRBJ2-7	TGTGCCAGCAGTTTGGGAGCGGGAGTCGAGCAGTACTTC	CASSLGAGVEQYF
.	TRBD2	TRBV5-1	TRBJ2-5	TGCGCCAGCAGCTTGGTACTAGCGGGACAAGAGACCCAGTACTTC	CASSLVLAGQETQYF
few	.	TRBV5-1	TRBJ2-1	TGCGCCAGCAGCTTGGGTGGGCGGGCGGTACGGGAGCAGTTCTTC	CASSLGGRAVREQFF
few	.	TRBV28	TRBJ2-3	TGTGCCAGCGGCCGGGAGATTGGCGATACGCAGTATTTT	CASGREIGDTQYF
.	.	TRBV4-1	TRBJ2-2	TGCGCCAGCAGCCAAGTAAGGGGAACCGGGGAGCTGTTTTTT	CASSQVRGTGELFF
.	TRBD1	TRBV18	TRBJ2-1	TGTGCCAGCTCACCCGGGACAGGGGTCTCCAATGAGCAGTTCTTC	CASSPGTGVSNEQFF
.	.	TRBV5-1	TRBJ1-1	TGCGCCAGCAAGGCAGGGGTCACCGTGAACACTGAAGCTTTCTTT	CASKAGVTVNTEAFF
once	.	TRBV6-1	TRBJ2-2	TGTGCCAGCAGCCCGACAGGGACTAACACCGGGGAGCTGTTTTTT	CASSPTGTNTGELFF
.	.	TRBV5-1	TRBJ1-1	TGCGCCAGCAGCCGCGACTCATCGAACACTGAAGCTTTCTTT	CASSRDSSNTEAFF
.	TRBD1	TRBV27	TRBJ1-1	TGTGCCAGCAGTTTTGGGTTACGGCAGGGGGTGGGCACTGAAGCTTTCTTT	CASSFGLRQGVGTEAFF
few	.	TRBV10-3	TRBJ1-1	TGTGCCATCAGTGAGTCCCAGGGTGGGGCCACTGAAGCTTTCTTT	CAISESQGGATEAFF
.	TRBD1	TRBV5-1	TRBJ2-7	TGCGCCAGCAGCTTGGCTATGGGACAGGGGACATACGAGCAGTACTTC	CASSLAMGQGTYEQYF
.	TRBD1	TRBV5-1	TRBJ1-6	TGCGCCAGCAGCTTGGAGGGGACAGGGAGTAATTCACCCCTCCACTTT	CASSLEGTGSNSPLHF
once	.	TRBV11-1	TRBJ1-5	TGTGCCAGCAGCTCGACGGGATCCCAGCCCCAGCATTTT	CASSSTGSQPQHF
.	TRBD1	TRBV27	TRBJ2-1	TGTGCCAGCAGAGTCGACAGGGGTGCCTACAATGAGCAGTTCTTC	CASRVDRGAYNEQFF
.	.	TRBV19	TRBJ2-5	TGTGCCAGTAACGAACTAGTCGGGGAGACCCAGTACTTC	CASNELVGETQYF
.	.	TRBV27	TRBJ1-5	TGTGCCAGCAGTTCGTCGGTGGATCAGCCCCAGCATTTT	CASSSSVDQPQHF
.	.	TRBV15	TRBJ1-2	TGTGCCACCAGCAGTCCAGGGGAAGGTGGCTACACCTTC	CATSSPGEGGYTF
.	TRBD2	TRBV11-2	TRBJ2-1	TGTGCCAGCAGCGTCCCGGGACTAGCGGCTAATGAGCAGTTCTTC	CASSVPGLAANEQFF
.	TRBD1	TRBV28	TRBJ1-2	TGTGCCAGCAGGACAGGGGATGGCTACACCTTC	CASRTGDGYTF
few	.	TRBV27	TRBJ1-5	TGTGCCAGCAGTCCCACAGGGTTCAATCAGCCCCAGCATTTT	CASSPTGFNQPQHF
few	.	TRBV27	TRBJ1-1	TGTGCCAGCAGTCGCGCACAGGGTCAGGGCACTGAAGCTTTCTTT	CASSRAQGQGTEAFF
.	TRBD1	TRBV27	TRBJ1-5	TGTGCCAGCAGTTTGACAGGGTTTGGGCAGCCCCAGCATTTT	CASSLTGFGQPQHF
once	TRBD1	TRBV28	TRBJ1-1	TGTGCCAGCAGTTTATGCATCCCGACAGGGAGTTTT	CASSLCIPTGSF